The clone carrying this T cell receptor beta chain was observed many times. The sample belongs to a study of lung T cells in sarcoidosis with Löfgren's syndrome. At the level of the study: Sarcoidosis features CD4+ T cell accumulation in bronchoalveolar lavage fluid.

TCRdb recomputed calls from the reads with MiXCR, one row per CDR3 protein. The table includes tens of thousands of distinct CDR3 sequences, 21% detected once. This CDR3 spans 15 amino acids. From germline, CDR1 is MNHNS and CDR2 SASEGT. The V and J ends lost 7 bases and 2 bases respectively, with 12 bases between them. The sequenced sample consisted of CD4+ T cells from PBMCs. The chain carries TRBV6-1 and TRBJ2-6; D remains unclear. This receptor was obtained from a human donor with sarcoidosis (Löfgren's syndrome or another form), or a control subject (not recorded which). In DNA form, the CDR3 reads TGTGCCAGCATGCACGGTGATCCTGGGGCCAACGTCCTGACTTTC. Its protein product is CASMHGDPGANVLTF.